A single sample is the source of the 30 T cell receptor beta chains below, sequenced in a study of cytomegalovirus exposure and HLA in healthy donors. The PCR used 60 Vbeta and 13 Jbeta primers. TCRdb keeps only in-frame clones here, not all; method: immunoSEQ multiplex PCR. Among about 130,000 clones listed, nearly 85% were seen once. The source material was PBMCs. The receptors shown here come from a boy under 18 in good health and CMV-seronegative.

The chain employs TRBV10-3 and TRBJ2-1; D possibly corresponds to TRBD2 (5 bases). Germline-derived CDR1 and CDR2 are ENHRY and SYGVKD. V shed 11 bases and J shed 7 bases, with 21 bases lying between them. The CDR3 is 14 amino acids. Here the CDR3 DNA reads TGTGCCGGCACCTCGGAAGCGGAAGGGAATGAGCAGTTCTTC. This translates into CAGTSEAEGNEQFF.

As to this clone: This same CDR3 is encoded by further DNA sequences in the sample. The chain couples TRBV5-1 to TRBJ2-5; 9 nucleotides agree with TRBD1. V gave up 4 bases and J gave up 1 base; unmatched junction bases: 2. The germline gives CDR1 SGHRS, CDR2 YFSETQ. The CDR3 contains 14 residues. The CDR3 region has the DNA TGCGCCAGCAGCCTACAGGGGGCCCAAGAGACCCAGTACTTC. Translation: CASSLQGAQETQYF.

The DNA for the CDR3 is TGTGCCAGCAGCTTGAACGACAGGGCACCAACTACGGACTATGGCTACACCTTC. Its translation is CASSLNDRAPTTDYGYTF. The chain uses TRBV5-8 and TRBJ1-2; 7 bases match TRBD1. The germline V gene encodes CDR1 SGHTS and CDR2 YDEGEE. Unmatched junction bases numbered 15, after V lost 1 base and J lost 3 bases. This CDR3 contains 18 residues.

This clone was seen only once. The rearrangement links TRBV25-1 to TRBJ2-2; 11 nucleotides agree with TRBD2. Germline loops: CDR1 MGHDK, CDR2 SYGVNS. V lost 4 bases, J lost 5 bases, and 9 bases stayed unmatched. This CDR3 spans 17 amino acids. Written as DNA, the CDR3 is TGTGCCAGCAGTGGACTTAGCGGGAGGGCACGGACCGGGGAGCTGTTTTTT. Encoded protein: CASSGLSGRARTGELFF.

The V and J genes are TRBV5-1 and TRBJ2-3; 12 bases map to TRBD1. Trimming cost V 2 bases and J 5 bases; bases outside gene matches: 9. CDR3 length: 17 residues. Germline lookup yields CDR1 SGHRS and CDR2 YFSETQ. The CDR3 DNA sequence: TGCGCCAGCAGCTTAGCCGTGGGACAGGGGGCGAAAGATACGCAGTATTTT. Amino acids: CASSLAVGQGAKDTQYF.

This sequence joins TRBV5-1 and TRBJ2-5; D perhaps matches TRBD2 (5 bases). Germline V gene sequence: CDR1 SGHRS, CDR2 YFSETQ. With 3 bases removed from V and 2 bases from J, the gap between germline ends came to 5 bases. The CDR3 sequence is 12 residues long. The DNA of the CDR3 is TGCGCCAGCAGCTCGGGACAAGAGACCCAGTACTTC. Translated, it gives CASSSGQETQYF.

The chain carries TRBV14 and TRBJ2-7, with 7 bases fitting TRBD1. The germline CDR1 and CDR2 sequences are SGHDN and FVKESK. V lost 5 bases and J lost 5; bases outside the gene matches: 12. The CDR3 contains 15 residues. This CDR3 is CASSSTGPLLDEQYF. The CDR3, as DNA: TGTGCCAGCAGCTCGACAGGGCCTTTATTGGACGAGCAGTACTTC.

The V and J genes are TRBV7-2 and TRBJ2-3; 7 nucleotides line up with TRBD2. The length of the CDR3 is 14 residues. Germline V lookup: CDR1 SGHTA, CDR2 FQGNSA. Trimming cost V 7 bases and J 2 bases; bases outside gene matches: 6. DNA for the CDR3: TGTGCCAGCACCCCACGGGGGGTCACAGATACGCAGTATTTT. Amino acids: CASTPRGVTDTQYF.

The chain is built from TRBV5-1 and TRBJ2-1, with a tentative D call TRBD2 (6 bases). The V end lost 2 bases, the J end lost 4 bases, and 16 bases lay between the germline ends. CDR3 size: 16 residues. From germline, CDR1 is SGHRS and CDR2 YFSETQ. CDR3 loop: CASSLDTGSGYNEQFF. The CDR3 bases are TGCGCCAGCAGCTTAGATACCGGGAGTGGGTACAATGAGCAGTTCTTC.

The rearrangement uses TRBV30 and TRBJ1-4, with 10 bases aligning to TRBD1. This CDR3 spans 15 amino acids. Trimming at V came to 8 bases and at J to 4 bases, leaving 10 bases not matched to a gene. The V gene's germline CDR1 is GTSNPN and CDR2 SVGIG (reference sequence). CDR3 loop: CAGDRGRSLNEKLFF. The CDR3 DNA reads as TGTGCCGGAGACAGGGGGCGATCACTTAATGAAAAACTGTTTTTT.

The J gene is TRBJ2-2, the V gene TRBV6-5; TRBD2 aligns across 7 bases. The germline CDR1 and CDR2 sequences are MNHEY and SVGAGI. With 0 bases clipped from V and 6 bases from J, the junction kept 4 bases outside the gene matches. This CDR3 spans 15 amino acids. This CDR3 reads CASSYSTGGAGELFF. Written as DNA, the CDR3 is TGTGCCAGCAGTTACTCGACTGGGGGGGCCGGGGAGCTGTTTTTT.

The CDR3 DNA is TGTGCCAGCAGCAAACCGGGACAGCTGGCAGATACGCAGTATTTT. Translation gives CASSKPGQLADTQYF. The chain is built from TRBV7-6 and TRBJ2-3; TRBD1 matches 7 bases. Losses at the gene ends were 5 bases for V and 4 bases for J; bases not matched to a gene: 9. Germline V lookup: CDR1 SGHVS, CDR2 FNYEAQ. This CDR3 spans 15 amino acids.

V and J are TRBV4-1 and TRBJ2-3, with D possibly matching TRBD1 (6 bases). Trimming took 4 bases from V and 2 from J, leaving 10 bases between them. The CDR3 is made up of 14 amino acids. CDR1 is MGHRA and CDR2 is YSYEKL in the germline V gene. Written as DNA, the CDR3 is TGCGCCAGCAGCCCCGGACAGCTCACAGATACGCAGTATTTT. Protein: CASSPGQLTDTQYF.

The chain has TRBV6-5 and TRBJ2-1; D is unclear. This CDR3 has 13 amino acids. Germline V lookup: CDR1 MNHEY, CDR2 SVGAGI. Trimming removed 2 bases from V and 5 bases from J, with 7 bases in between. DNA of the CDR3: TGTGCCAGCAGTTACGGGCCGGACAATGAGCAGTTCTTC. Translation: CASSYGPDNEQFF.

The table lists this clone with a few counts. This chain uses TRBV5-4 with TRBJ1-2; TRBD1 matches at 9 bases. Losses at the gene ends were 4 bases for V and 14 bases for J; bases not matched to a gene: 12. CDR3 size: 13 residues. Germline V gives CDR1 SGHNT, CDR2 YYREEE (reference sequence). CDR3 sequence: CASSLDTQGARTF. The CDR3 nucleotides read TGTGCCAGCAGCCTGGATACACAGGGGGCAAGAACCTTC. Full variable domain (missing parts from reference TRBV5-4 and TRBJ1-2): ETGVTQSPTHLIKTRGQQVTLRCSSQSGHNTVSWYQQALGQGPQFIFQYYREEENGRGNFPPRFSGLQFPNYSSELNVNALELDDSALYLCASSLDTQGARTFGSGTRLTVV.

This sequence joins TRBV7-2 and TRBJ1-2; 9 nucleotides agree with TRBD1. Per the germline V gene, CDR1 is SGHTA and CDR2 is FQGNSA. The CDR3 loop spans 16 amino acids. V trimming: 6 bases; J trimming: 3 bases; junction bases outside the gene matches: 11. The CDR3 sequence: CASRRSGTGSDYGYTF. CDR3 nucleotide sequence: TGTGCCAGCAGACGATCCGGGACAGGGAGTGACTATGGCTACACCTTC. The full variable domain, rest sourced from reference TRBV7-2 and TRBJ1-2, is GAGVSQSPSNKVTEKGKDVELRCDPISGHTALYWYRQSLGQGLEFLIYFQGNSAPDKSGLPSDRFSAERTGGSVSTLTIQRTQQEDSAVYLCASRRSGTGSDYGYTFGSGTRLTVV.

The rearrangement links TRBV7-9 to TRBJ1-3; D uncertain. The CDR3 runs to 15 residues. CDR1 SEHNR and CDR2 FQNEAQ come from the germline V gene (reference sequence). Trimming left V 1 base short and J 0 bases short, with 7 bases between. CDR3 protein: CASSLDGSSGNTIYF. In nucleotides, the CDR3 is TGTGCCAGCAGCTTAGACGGGAGCTCTGGAAACACCATATATTTT.

CDR3 nucleotide sequence: TGTGCCAGCAGCGTAAAGGGGCGGATCTACGAGCAGTACTTC. Translated, it gives CASSVKGRIYEQYF. The V gene is TRBV21-1, the J gene TRBJ2-7; TRBD1, the table's D call, lacks a check against the DNA. TRBV21-1 is deemed a pseudogene. This CDR3 contains 14 residues.

About this clone itself: A read error may account for a junction end that differs from germline. The chain couples TRBV10-1 to TRBJ2-7, with 16 bases that match TRBD2. Per the germline V gene, CDR1 is WNHNN and CDR2 is SYGVQD (reference sequence). The CDR3 extends over 17 amino acids. The CDR3 coding sequence is TGCGCCAGACATCCCGGGACTAGCGGGAGGGCCTCCGACGAGCAGTACTTC. This sequence encodes CARHPGTSGRASDEQYF.

This clone was recorded a few times. The chain joins TRBV7-6 to TRBJ2-3, with 8 bases lining up with TRBD2. Germline assignment: CDR1 SGHVS and CDR2 FNYEAQ. The CDR3 loop spans 15 amino acids. The V and J ends lost 1 base and 0 bases, in that order; junction bases with no gene match: 0. DNA for the CDR3: TGTGCCAGCAGCTTAGTAGCGGGAAGCACAGATACGCAGTATTTT. Translating gives CASSLVAGSTDTQYF.

CDR3: CASSPSGSNQPQHF. CDR3 coding DNA: TGTGCCAGCTCACCCAGTGGTAGCAATCAGCCCCAGCATTTT. The V gene is TRBV18, the J gene TRBJ1-5; D ambiguous. Trimming took off 3 bases at V and 0 bases at J, with 6 bases between the two ends. In germline, CDR1 is KGHSH, CDR2 LQKENI. The CDR3 is made up of 14 amino acids.

The chain is built from TRBV20-1 and TRBJ2-7; D remains unclear. The germline V gene encodes CDR1 DFQATT and CDR2 SNEGSKA (reference sequence). The CDR3 sequence is 11 residues long. In DNA, the CDR3 is TGCAGCCCGGAGTACGTGGACGAGCAGTACTTC. Amino acids: CSPEYVDEQYF.

The gene calls are TRBV27 and TRBJ2-7, with a tentative D call TRBD1 (7 bases). V lost 5 bases to trimming and J lost 7 bases, with 24 bases between them. The CDR3 runs 16 residues. From germline, CDR1 is MNHEY and CDR2 SMNVEV (reference sequence). The CDR3 DNA sequence: TGTGCCAGCAGTCCGGTGGAGGGGGCCCGGCCTGGAGAGCAGTACTTC. Protein: CASSPVEGARPGEQYF.

This clone was detected once. The chain uses TRBV5-8 and TRBJ2-5; 7 nucleotides align to TRBD1. The CDR3 loop spans 14 amino acids. Germline V gene sequence: CDR1 SGHTS, CDR2 YDEGEE. The V and J ends lost 1 base and 4 bases, in that order; junction bases with no gene match: 4. The CDR3 bases are TGTGCCAGCAGCTTGTTGTCAGGGGGAGAGACCCAGTACTTC. Protein product: CASSLLSGGETQYF. The full variable domain, with the rest looked up from reference TRBV5-8 and TRBJ2-5, is EAGVTQSPTHLIKTRGQQATLRCSPISGHTSVYWYQQALGLGLQFLLWYDEGEERNRGNFPPRFSGRQFPNYSSELNVNALELEDSALYLCASSLLSGGETQYFGPGTRLLVL.

J is TRBJ2-7 and V is TRBV18, with 10 bases identical to TRBD2. The germline gives CDR1 KGHSH, CDR2 LQKENI. The V and J ends lost 2 bases and 5 bases, in that order; junction bases with no gene match: 9. The CDR3 runs to 16 residues. As DNA, the CDR3 is TGTGCCAGCTCACCATCAGCTAGCGGGAGATCTCACGAGCAGTACTTC. This codes for CASSPSASGRSHEQYF.

V and J are TRBV2 and TRBJ2-1, with 7 positions matching TRBD2. CDR3 length: 16 residues. Germline CDR1 SNHLY, CDR2 FYNNEI. With 2 bases clipped from V and 8 bases from J, the junction kept 12 bases outside the gene matches. CDR3 loop: CASSERGGRAYHEQFF. The DNA of the CDR3 is TGTGCCAGCAGTGAAAGAGGTGGGAGGGCCTATCATGAGCAGTTCTTC.

The chain carries TRBV7-2 and TRBJ2-7; the D is unclear. CDR1 and CDR2 from the germline V gene are SGHTA and FQGNSA. This CDR3 contains 13 residues. With 2 bases removed from V and 2 bases from J, the gap between germline ends came to 7 bases. The CDR3 loop is CASSLSPTYEQYF. The CDR3 DNA is TGTGCCAGCAGCTTATCCCCCACCTACGAGCAGTACTTC.

The rearrangement uses TRBV11-3 and TRBJ2-3; no firm D call. Germline V CDR1 and CDR2: SGHNT, YENEEA. V lost 4 bases, J lost 5 bases, and 4 bases lay in between. The CDR3 loop spans 11 amino acids. CDR3 DNA sequence: TGTGCCAGCAGCTCCGTAGATACGCAGTATTTT. It specifies CASSSVDTQYF.

The V gene is TRBV2, the J gene TRBJ2-7; D not certain. The ends were cut back, 8 bases at V and 3 bases at J, with 23 bases in the middle. The CDR3 sequence is 16 residues long. The germline V gene encodes CDR1 SNHLY and CDR2 FYNNEI. CDR3 protein: CASQASSISAYYEQYF. The CDR3 DNA sequence: TGTGCCAGCCAAGCAAGTTCTATTAGTGCCTACTACGAGCAGTACTTC.

This clone appeared once. The chain uses TRBV30 and TRBJ1-1; D unclear. The V end lost 3 bases, the J end lost 0 bases, and 2 bases lay between the germline ends. This CDR3 spans 11 amino acids. CDR1 GTSNPN and CDR2 SVGIG come from the germline V gene (reference sequence). The CDR3 DNA is TGTGCCTGGAGCATGAACACTGAAGCTTTCTTT. Protein sequence: CAWSMNTEAFF.